These T cell receptor beta chains were read from a single sample in a study of cytomegalovirus exposure and HLA in healthy donors. Assay used: immunoSEQ multiplex PCR; TCRdb lists only in-frame clones, some missing. The sample has fewer than 150,000 clones, less than 80% seen once. Sequencing input: PBMCs. All receptors derive from a woman aged 40 to 50 in good health and CMV-seropositive. CDR3s include the opening cysteine and the closing phenylalanine or tryptophan. The D gene is left open where the match is weak. Expanded clones get a size class; other rows say once, few or many, or leave the size out.

v_call	j_call	clone_size	d_call	cdr3_aa	cdr3_nt
TRBV6-5	TRBJ1-1	once	TRBD1	CASRGQGATEAFF	TGTGCCAGCAGGGGACAGGGGGCGACTGAAGCTTTCTTT
TRBV9	TRBJ2-3	few	-	CASSVRTAAGTNTDTQYF	TGTGCCAGCAGCGTTAGGACAGCTGCCGGGACTAACACAGATACGCAGTATTTT
TRBV6-1	TRBJ2-3	-	TRBD2	CASSQRGNTDTQYF	TGTGCCAGCAGTCAGCGGGGAAACACAGATACGCAGTATTTT
TRBV2	TRBJ1-2	-	-	CASRWPKEGPTNYGYTF	TGTGCCAGCAGATGGCCCAAGGAGGGGCCTACTAACTATGGCTACACCTTC
TRBV5-1	TRBJ2-7	few	-	CASSWGRTSYEQYF	TGCGCCAGCAGCTGGGGGCGGACTAGCTACGAGCAGTACTTC
TRBV7-9	TRBJ2-5	-	-	CASSPAAGGQTQYF	TGTGCCAGCAGCCCCGCGGCGGGTGGGCAGACCCAGTACTTC
TRBV4-2	TRBJ2-4	-	-	CASSQDGGIQYF	TGTGCCAGCAGCCAAGATGGGGGGATTCAGTACTTC
TRBV19	TRBJ1-1	-	-	CASSMKAGVTEAFF	TGTGCCAGTAGTATGAAGGCAGGGGTCACTGAAGCTTTCTTT
TRBV12-5	TRBJ2-1	once	TRBD2	CASGLVLASGMNEQFF	TGTGCTAGTGGTTTGGTACTGGCTAGCGGAATGAATGAGCAGTTCTTC
TRBV5-1	TRBJ1-1	-	-	CASSFSGEGTEAFF	TGCGCCAGCAGCTTCTCAGGGGAGGGCACTGAAGCTTTCTTT
TRBV7-2	TRBJ2-3	-	-	CASSNHRESTDTQYF	TGTGCCAGCAGCAATCACAGGGAGAGCACAGATACGCAGTATTTT
TRBV19	TRBJ2-7	-	TRBD2	CASSSSGRAAYEQYF	TGTGCCAGTAGTTCTAGCGGGAGGGCGGCCTACGAGCAGTACTTC
TRBV2	TRBJ2-3	-	TRBD2	CASNVGLETTDTQYF	TGTGCCAGCAATGTTGGACTAGAGACCACAGATACGCAGTATTTT
TRBV7-6	TRBJ2-1	few	-	CASSLGWGPTYNEQFF	TGTGCCAGCAGCTTAGGCTGGGGGCCGACCTACAATGAGCAGTTCTTC
TRBV15	TRBJ1-2	-	TRBD1	CATSRNRQGNYGYTF	TGTGCCACCAGCCGGAATCGACAGGGGAACTATGGCTACACCTTC
TRBV10-3	TRBJ1-1	-	-	CAISESKGGAQNTEAFF	TGTGCCATCAGTGAGTCTAAGGGCGGGGCGCAGAACACTGAAGCTTTCTTT
TRBV7-8	TRBJ2-2	few	TRBD1	CASSSRTGAGELFF	TGTGCCAGCAGCTCGCGGACAGGGGCGGGGGAGCTGTTTTTT
TRBV11-3	TRBJ2-7	-	TRBD2	CASSPRTSGSSANEQYF	TGTGCCAGCAGCCCTCGGACTAGCGGGAGTTCGGCTAACGAGCAGTACTTC
TRBV2	TRBJ2-7	-	TRBD1	CASSRGQGYEQYF	TGTGCCAGCAGCAGGGGGCAAGGCTACGAGCAGTACTTC
TRBV19	TRBJ1-5	-	TRBD1	CASSIGRGRGQPQHF	TGTGCCAGTAGTATAGGAAGGGGGCGCGGTCAGCCCCAGCATTTT
TRBV7-3	TRBJ1-1	few	TRBD1	CASSSDRGEEAFF	TGTGCCAGCAGCTCTGACAGGGGCGAAGAAGCTTTCTTT
TRBV19	TRBJ1-5	-	TRBD1	CASSTGTGFQPQHF	TGTGCCAGTAGTACCGGGACAGGGTTTCAGCCCCAGCATTTT
TRBV7-2	TRBJ1-1	-	-	CASSLTGNTEAFF	TGTGCCAGCAGCTTAACAGGGAACACTGAAGCTTTCTTT
TRBV7-2	TRBJ2-1	-	TRBD1	CASTVGTGAYNEQFF	TGTGCCAGCACCGTGGGGACAGGGGCTTACAATGAGCAGTTCTTC
TRBV2	TRBJ2-5	-	TRBD2	CASAQRGGPETQYF	TGTGCCAGCGCGCAGCGGGGGGGGCCGGAGACCCAGTACTTC
TRBV5-4	TRBJ2-7	few	TRBD1	CASSSRETGDFEQYF	TGTGCCAGCAGCTCCAGAGAGACAGGGGATTTCGAGCAGTACTTC
TRBV25-1	TRBJ2-7	-	-	CASTRGGVGTGLYEQYF	TGTGCCAGCACTAGAGGGGGGGTAGGAACAGGCCTCTACGAGCAGTACTTC
TRBV29-1	TRBJ1-1	-	TRBD1	CSVVGTGGTNTEAFF	TGCAGCGTTGTTGGGACAGGGGGCACGAACACTGAAGCTTTCTTT
TRBV11-1	TRBJ1-2	-	TRBD1	CASSPGQGAGYTF	TGTGCCAGCAGCCCCGGACAGGGGGCTGGCTACACCTTC
TRBV30	TRBJ2-3	few	TRBD2	CAWSLAGGRSDTQYF	TGTGCCTGGAGTTTAGCGGGGGGGCGGTCAGATACGCAGTATTTT
TRBV27	TRBJ2-7	-	TRBD1	CASSFRDRGLYEQYF	TGTGCCAGCAGTTTCCGGGACAGGGGGCTTTACGAGCAGTACTTC
TRBV4-1	TRBJ1-4	few	-	CASSQVEGAEKLFF	TGCGCCAGCAGCCAAGTCGAGGGCGCTGAAAAACTGTTTTTT
TRBV6-6	TRBJ1-2	-	-	CASRSGQQKYGYTF	TGTGCCAGCAGGAGCGGACAGCAGAAATATGGCTACACCTTC
TRBV6-1	TRBJ1-2	-	-	CASSEGTAIYGYTF	TGTGCCAGCAGTGAAGGGACAGCTATCTATGGCTACACCTTC
TRBV29-1	TRBJ1-1	-	TRBD1	CSPRTGGTEAFF	TGCAGCCCCCGGACAGGGGGCACTGAAGCTTTCTTT
TRBV7-9	TRBJ1-1	-	TRBD1	CASSRTGGRPEAFF	TGTGCCAGCAGCCGGACAGGGGGAAGACCTGAAGCTTTCTTT
TRBV7-8	TRBJ2-7	-	TRBD1	CASSLDRGTYEQYF	TGTGCCAGCAGCTTAGACAGGGGGACCTACGAGCAGTACTTC
TRBV5-4	TRBJ2-7	-	-	CASSRGTVSSYEQYF	TGTGCCAGCAGCCGCGGGACAGTTAGCTCCTACGAGCAGTACTTC
TRBV29-1	TRBJ2-1	-	TRBD2	CSVLPSGGAYNEQFF	TGCAGCGTTTTGCCTAGCGGTGGGGCCTACAATGAGCAGTTCTTC
TRBV6-6	TRBJ1-5	once	-	CASSYAVTASNQPQHF	TGTGCCAGCAGTTACGCAGTGACAGCTAGCAATCAGCCCCAGCATTTT
TRBV7-6	TRBJ2-5	few	TRBD2	CASSPGLAAEQETQYF	TGTGCCAGCAGCCCCGGACTAGCGGCGGAGCAAGAGACCCAGTACTTC
TRBV11-3	TRBJ1-1	once	-	CASSLGLLNTEAFF	TGTGCCAGCAGCCTAGGACTCCTGAACACTGAAGCTTTCTTT
TRBV5-1	TRBJ1-2	once	-	CASSPDPTGGYTF	TGCGCCAGCAGCCCCGATCCAACCGGGGGCTACACCTTC
TRBV4-1	TRBJ2-7	-	TRBD2	CASSQRTSGGTVYEQYF	TGCGCCAGCAGCCAGAGGACTAGCGGGGGAACCGTCTACGAGCAGTACTTC
TRBV6-5	TRBJ1-1	-	-	CASSLQGYAEAFF	TGTGCCAGCAGTCTGCAGGGGTATGCTGAAGCTTTCTTT
TRBV7-2	TRBJ2-5	-	TRBD1	CASSLAGTAEETQYF	TGTGCCAGCAGCTTAGCTGGGACAGCTGAAGAGACCCAGTACTTC
TRBV4-2	TRBJ2-2	-	-	CASSLRRGTGELFF	TGTGCCAGCAGCCTGCGACGAGGGACCGGGGAGCTGTTTTTT
TRBV19	TRBJ1-5	-	-	CDRGFQPQHF	TGTGACCGGGGATTTCAGCCCCAGCATTTT
TRBV7-2	TRBJ1-2	-	-	CASSEGVGAYGYTF	TGTGCCAGCAGCGAGGGGGTTGGGGCCTATGGCTACACCTTC
TRBV19	TRBJ2-7	-	-	CASSILGHQGGEQYF	TGTGCCAGTAGTATATTAGGGCACCAGGGCGGCGAGCAGTACTTC
TRBV5-1	TRBJ2-4	-	-	CASSLSGDIQYF	TGCGCCAGCAGCTTGTCCGGGGACATTCAGTACTTC
TRBV6-5	TRBJ2-7	-	TRBD1	CASSQGQKNVEQYF	TGTGCCAGCAGTCAGGGACAGAAAAATGTGGAGCAGTACTTC
TRBV28	TRBJ2-2	-	TRBD1	CASSLTGGNTGELFF	TGTGCCAGCAGTTTGACAGGGGGGAACACCGGGGAGCTGTTTTTT
TRBV2	TRBJ2-2	-	-	CASSSQANTGELFF	TGTGCCAGCTCCTCACAGGCAAACACCGGGGAGCTGTTTTTT
TRBV7-9	TRBJ1-1	-	-	CASSLQAPNTEAFF	TGTGCCAGCAGCTTACAGGCCCCGAACACTGAAGCTTTCTTT